Listed below are T cell receptor beta chains from one sample, sequenced in a study of blood T cells in healthy people across ages. TCRdb itself ran the 5' RACE reads through MiXCR, one entry per CDR3 protein. The sample yields hundreds of thousands of distinct CDR3 sequences, approximately 52% seen once. The material sequenced was blood. The receptors derive from a woman aged 80 or older in good health. Each CDR3 is given with its conserved first and last residue. D genes are given only for firm matches. Only some rows state a clone size, as once, few, many or a class for expanded clones.

v_gene,j_gene,d_gene,abundance,CDR3nt,CDR3aa
TRBV6-5,TRBJ1-5,NA,NA,TGTGCCAGCAGTCTACAGGTTTATAGCAATCAGCCCCAGCATTTT,CASSLQVYSNQPQHF
TRBV7-2,TRBJ2-1,NA,few,TGTGCCAGCAGCTACCGGGCTGGCAATGAGCAGTTCTTC,CASSYRAGNEQFF
TRBV7-3,TRBJ2-7,TRBD1,many,TGTGCCAGCAGCTTCACCGGGACAGACGAGCAGTACTTC,CASSFTGTDEQYF
TRBV4-2,TRBJ2-5,NA,few,TGTGCCAGCAGCCAAGAAACCCCCGGAGAGACCCAGTACTTC,CASSQETPGETQYF
TRBV20-1,TRBJ2-1,NA,few,TGCAGTGCTAGACGTGGGCCGCGCAATGAGCAGTTCTTC,CSARRGPRNEQFF
TRBV6-5,TRBJ2-1,NA,NA,TGTGCCAGCAGTTACTTAGTGGGGAGCTCCTACAATGAGCAGTTCTTC,CASSYLVGSSYNEQFF
TRBV10-2,TRBJ2-5,NA,NA,TGCGCCAGCAGTGAAGACACTGCAAGTGGGACCCAGTACTTC,CASSEDTASGTQYF
TRBV20-1,TRBJ2-7,NA,NA,TGCAGTGCTAGAGATCCCACGGCCCACGAGCAGTACTTC,CSARDPTAHEQYF
TRBV6-2/TRBV6-3,TRBJ2-3,TRBD1,many,TGTGCCAGCAGTTGGGGGGACAGGATCACAGATACGCAGTATTTT,CASSWGDRITDTQYF
TRBV12-3/TRBV12-4,TRBJ1-2,TRBD1,many,TGTGCCAGCTCTCAGGGGGCTAGCGGCTACACCTTC,CASSQGASGYTF
TRBV24-1,TRBJ1-5,NA,NA,TGTGCCACCCGGGCTACTAGCAATCAGCCCCAGCATTTT,CATRATSNQPQHF
TRBV7-3,TRBJ2-3,NA,NA,TGTGCCAGCAGCTTACAGCCCGCGACAGATACGCAGTATTTT,CASSLQPATDTQYF
TRBV19,TRBJ2-1,NA,NA,TGTGCCAGTAGTAATATTATTGAGCAGTTCTTC,CASSNIIEQFF
TRBV20-1,TRBJ2-1,NA,many,TGCAGTGCTCCTGGACAGCCAGGGGCCGAGACCAATGAGCAGTTCTTC,CSAPGQPGAETNEQFF
TRBV7-2,TRBJ2-3,NA,many,TGTGCCAGCAGCCGTTTTAGAGATACGCAGTATTTT,CASSRFRDTQYF
TRBV2,TRBJ2-3,TRBD2,NA,TGTGCCAGCAGTGATCCTAGCGGAAGCACAGATACGCAGTATTTT,CASSDPSGSTDTQYF
TRBV5-1,TRBJ1-1,TRBD1,few,TGCGCCAGCAGCTTGGGGTCTGGGACAGGGAACACTGAAGCTTTCTTT,CASSLGSGTGNTEAFF
TRBV5-1,TRBJ1-2,NA,NA,TGCGCCAGCAGCTTAGGGACCGCTGCTAACTATGGCTACACCTTC,CASSLGTAANYGYTF
TRBV18,TRBJ1-6,TRBD1,NA,TGTGCCAGCTCTCAGACAGGGGACAATTCACCCCTCCACTTT,CASSQTGDNSPLHF
TRBV29-1,TRBJ1-4,NA,NA,TGCAGCGTTGTAACAGCTAATGAAAAACTGTTTTTT,CSVVTANEKLFF
TRBV12-3/TRBV12-4,TRBJ2-2,NA,NA,TGTGCCAGCAGTTTTTGGGGGTCCACCGGGGAGCTGTTTTTT,CASSFWGSTGELFF
TRBV29-1,TRBJ2-3,NA,NA,TGCAGCGTTCTGTCGGGAGCAGATACGCAGTATTTT,CSVLSGADTQYF
TRBV29-1,TRBJ2-3,NA,NA,TGCAGCGTTGCGCAAGGTCCAGATACGCAGTATTTT,CSVAQGPDTQYF
TRBV15,TRBJ2-3,TRBD2,NA,TGTGCCACTTCCAGCGGGGGGGGTGCAGATACGCAGTATTTT,CATSSGGGADTQYF
TRBV27,TRBJ2-5,NA,many,TGTGCCAGCAGTCTTTACCAGGGGTTCGAGACCCAGTACTTC,CASSLYQGFETQYF
TRBV5-1,TRBJ2-1,NA,few,TGCGCCAGCAGCTTGTCACGGGTTCTCTCCTACAATGAGCAGTTCTTC,CASSLSRVLSYNEQFF
TRBV7-9,TRBJ2-3,TRBD1,many,TGTGCCAGCAGCCACGGACAGGAGAAGACAGATACGCAGTATTTT,CASSHGQEKTDTQYF
TRBV4-1,TRBJ2-7,TRBD1,NA,TGCGCCAGCAGCCAACCAGACAGGGGGGGCTACGAGCAGTACTTC,CASSQPDRGGYEQYF
TRBV6-6,TRBJ1-4,NA,few,TGTGCCAGCAGTTACGGGGGGCCTGGGGAAAAACTGTTTTTT,CASSYGGPGEKLFF
TRBV12-3/TRBV12-4,TRBJ1-2,TRBD1,NA,TGTGCCAGCAGCCGTTCAGGGGGCCGGAGCTATGGCTACACCTTC,CASSRSGGRSYGYTF
TRBV2,TRBJ2-7,NA,NA,TGTGCCAGCACCGTATCCCTTGGCCTAACTCGTTACGAGCAGTACTTC,CASTVSLGLTRYEQYF
TRBV2,TRBJ2-7,TRBD2,many,TGTGCCAGCAGTGAAGATGAGCGGGGTTCCTACGAGCAGTACTTC,CASSEDERGSYEQYF
TRBV4-3,TRBJ2-1,TRBD1,NA,TGCGCCAGCAGCCAGATAGGGACAGAGTACAATGAGCAGTTCTTC,CASSQIGTEYNEQFF
TRBV20-1,TRBJ2-1,NA,few,TGCAGTGCTAACGACAATGAGCAGTTCTTC,CSANDNEQFF
TRBV29-1,TRBJ2-1,NA,many,TGCAGCGTCCATACTAGGGGGGGGACACTGGGCCACAATGAGCAGTTCTTC,CSVHTRGGTLGHNEQFF
TRBV6-1,TRBJ2-5,TRBD2,NA,TGTGCCAGCAGACCCGGACTAGCGGGAGATTGGGGCTACCAAGAGACCCAGTACTTC,CASRPGLAGDWGYQETQYF
TRBV12-3/TRBV12-4,TRBJ1-4,NA,NA,TGTGCCAGCAGTCCCAGGGGTGGAGAAAAACTGTTTTTT,CASSPRGGEKLFF
TRBV13,TRBJ2-3,NA,many,TGTGCCAGCAGCTTCCCGGGGGGCACAGATACGCAGTATTTT,CASSFPGGTDTQYF
TRBV4-3,TRBJ2-3,TRBD2,NA,TGCGCCAGCAGCCCCTCGCCCCCGGGACTACTCACAGATACGCAGTATTTT,CASSPSPPGLLTDTQYF
TRBV29-1,TRBJ2-7,NA,NA,TGCAGCGTTTATCTCGGGACGAGGGCCCACGAGCAGTACTTC,CSVYLGTRAHEQYF
TRBV14,TRBJ2-1,TRBD2,NA,TGTGCCAGCAGCCAAGGGCGGCGGGAGAGGAATGAGCAGTTCTTC,CASSQGRRERNEQFF
TRBV3-1,TRBJ2-7,NA,NA,TGTGCCAGCAGCCAAGATCCGGGGCTACTCTACGAGCAGTACTTC,CASSQDPGLLYEQYF
TRBV20-1,TRBJ2-7,NA,many,TGCAGTGCTAGAGATGGTAGCCTAGAGGTCGAGCAGTACTTC,CSARDGSLEVEQYF
TRBV2,TRBJ1-2,TRBD1,many,TGTGCCAGCACTAGGGACAGGGGGCATGAAGGCTACACCTTC,CASTRDRGHEGYTF
TRBV28,TRBJ1-4,NA,NA,TGTGCCAGCAGTATTTGGACGGGGCCTAGTCGGGAAAAGCTGTTTTTT,CASSIWTGPSREKLFF
TRBV5-5,TRBJ2-7,NA,few,TGTGCCAGCAGTCCGCAGCTAGCTAGATACGAGCAGTACTTC,CASSPQLARYEQYF
TRBV28,TRBJ1-6,NA,NA,TGTGCCAGCAGTTCCTTCGATAAGAACTTATCACCCCTCCACTTT,CASSSFDKNLSPLHF
TRBV5-4,TRBJ2-3,NA,NA,TGTGCCAACAGCAGTACAGATACGCAGTATTTT,CANSSTDTQYF
TRBV25-1,TRBJ2-5,TRBD2,NA,TGTGCCAGCACTCCCACCCCGACTAGCGGTTTGTACCAAGAGACCCAGTACTTC,CASTPTPTSGLYQETQYF
TRBV10-3,TRBJ2-5,NA,NA,TGTGCCATCAGTGAGCGGGGGAACCAAGAGACCCAGTACTTC,CAISERGNQETQYF
TRBV28,TRBJ2-1,NA,few,TGTGCCAGCAGGGGGCAGTACAATGAGCAGTTCTTC,CASRGQYNEQFF
TRBV5-1,TRBJ2-1,NA,many,TGCGCCAGCAGCACCGCCGGCTACAATGAGCAGTTCTTC,CASSTAGYNEQFF
TRBV29-1,TRBJ1-5,NA,NA,TGCAGCGTTGTGGGGGCAGCGAATCAGCCCCAGCATTTT,CSVVGAANQPQHF